The T cell receptor (beta chain) under discussion was sequenced for a study of blood T cells in healthy people across ages. Study outcomes and limitations: Measured against age, TCR beta diversity per million T cells decreased in a roughly linear manner.

Ten or more counts support this clonotype. No antigen is known for it. The use of a sample-barcoded 5' primer and a J-beta primer mix characterized a second PCR of roughly 6 to 11 cycles. MiXCR, applied by TCRdb to the 5' RACE reads, yields one record per CDR3 protein. Of under 950,000 distinct CDR3 sequences in the sample, about a fifth were seen once. The study drew donors from healthy Caucasian individuals in Russia aged 6 to 90. The germline V gene has CDR1 SGHAT and CDR2 FQNNGV. CDR3 length: 15 residues. The trim removed 3 bases at V and 4 bases at J, leaving 3 bases unmatched. The sequenced sample consisted of blood. The origin of this receptor is a man between 65 and 85 years old in good health. The gene calls are TRBV11-2 and TRBJ2-1, with 10 bases identical to TRBD2. CDR3 sequence (DNA): TGTGCCAGCAGCTTCTTTAGCGGGGGGTACAATGAGCAGTTCTTC. Its protein product is CASSFFSGGYNEQFF.